The source of this TCR beta chain is a study of response to subunit inactivated influenza vaccine. The study, taken as a whole, reports: Authors proposed each seasonal influenza vaccination draws in few new T cells.

MiXCR, applied by TCRdb to the RT-PCR reads, yields one record per CDR3 protein. The sample has a few hundred thousand distinct CDR3 sequences; around 22% are singletons. This clonotype was seen many times. The target antigen is unknown. The germline V and J ends were trimmed by 1 base and 9 bases, with 12 bases remaining between them. The CDR3 has 13 residues. CDR1 SGHTA and CDR2 FQGNSA come from the germline V gene. The sample here was PBMCs from blood, taken about 20 months after vaccination. The V gene is TRBV7-2, the J gene TRBJ1-1; TRBD1 is a possible D gene (5 bases). This clonotype was sampled from a man aged 45 to 75 who received an inactivated influenza vaccine. The CDR3 here is CASSLDGSGKAFF. CDR3 bases: TGTGCCAGCAGCTTAGATGGGTCAGGGAAAGCTTTCTTT.